This TCR beta chain emerged from a study of identical twins. On this clonotype: Its antigen remains unidentified.

Study-level points and caveats: Excess twin sharing in beta out-of-frame sequences was weaker. High-abundance cord blood beta clonotypes had fewer insertions; memory repertoires showed none.

The germline gives CDR1 MGHRA, CDR2 YSYEKL. Trimming pared 1 base from V and 3 bases from J, leaving 12 bases between. The CDR3 runs to 15 residues. A template switching step contributed a universal primer site, while unique molecular identifiers were present in the cDNA. TCRdb reanalysed the 5' RACE reads using MiXCR and keeps one entry per CDR3 protein. The sample consists of around 1.7 million distinct CDR3 sequences, about 30% of them appearing once. This chain connects TRBV4-1 to TRBJ1-2; D is perhaps TRBD1 (6 bases). Sequencing used cord blood. The receptor comes from a newborn girl in good health. For the CDR3, the DNA is TGCGCCAGCAGCCAAGCCCAGGGGTTTCACTATGGCTACACCTTC. It specifies CASSQAQGFHYGYTF.